This T cell receptor beta chain was recorded in a study of Ad26.COV2.S vaccination and SARS-CoV-2 variants. Study overall: Intramuscularly, Ad26.COV2.S was given either once or twice, 56 days apart.

As for treatment: 19 received Ad26.COV2.S at low or high dose, single or two shots; roughly five received placebo; per-sample allocation not given. Material that was analyzed had been drawn on day 63 after the first vaccine or placebo injection. V dropped 7 bases and J dropped 2 bases, with 13 bases sitting between them. CDR1 SGHKS and CDR2 YYEKEE come from the germline V gene (reference sequence). This CDR3 region has 13 residues. Study-wide results and caveats: Researchers cautioned that TCR breadth and depth analyses may have underestimated total T cell responses.

Clones were read by immunoSEQ multiplex PCR, and TCRdb kept only the in-frame ones, dropping some. The table has some 350,000 clones, about 85% seen once. For this clone: Antigen unknown.

This sequence was found in a person aged 18-65 years who received the Ad26.COV2.S COVID-19 vaccine or a placebo. The sample in question was peripheral blood, obtained in a trial of Ad26.COV2.S vaccine versus placebo. The chain is built from TRBV5-5 and TRBJ2-7; D remains ambiguous. For the CDR3, the DNA is TGTGCCAGCGGCAAGCCGGGCCCCTACGAGCAGTACTTC. Translating gives CASGKPGPYEQYF.